This T cell receptor beta chain was recorded in a study of radiotherapy plus CTLA-4 blockade in lung cancer. About this clone itself: Its antigen is unknown.

Assay used: immunoSEQ multiplex PCR; TCRdb lists only in-frame clones, some missing. Among around 90,000 clones listed, about 83% were seen once. Focal radiation with ipilimumab CTLA-4 blockade was given to patients with chemo-refractory metastatic non-small-cell lung cancer. Findings and caveats of the study: Reports identified early blood T cell clone dynamics, with interferon-beta, as the best response predictor. After radiotherapy and ipilimumab, tumor-derived clones expanded in peripheral blood.

CDR3 length: 16 amino acids. Germline V CDR1 and CDR2: ENHRY, SYGVKD. The V gene lost 2 bases and the J gene lost 0 bases, with 14 bases spanning the gap. This sample comprised peripheral blood, obtained from a patient treated with radiotherapy plus ipilimumab. This receptor was taken from a human donor with non-small cell lung cancer that progressed on radiotherapy plus ipilimumab. This chain joins TRBV10-3 and TRBJ2-7; D is ambiguous. As DNA, the CDR3 is TGTGCCATCAGTGAGGGGTCGGGTCCCAGCTCCTACGAGCAGTACTTC. It translates to CAISEGSGPSSYEQYF.